This entry is about one T cell receptor beta chain. What it recognizes is unknown. The data were taken from a study of cytomegalovirus exposure and HLA in healthy donors. The wider study: Among the roughly 400 genotyped donors, approximately 81% were placed in the Caucasian-associated ancestry cluster.

V shed 0 bases and J shed 5 bases, with 8 bases lying between them. This CDR3 is 14 amino acids long. The germline gives CDR1 SGDLS, CDR2 YYNGEE. Study findings and constraints: The listing of 150 to 200 TCR beta chains classed them as cytomegalovirus-associated. CMV serostatus was the sole immune exposure data available.

Vbeta (60) and Jbeta (13) primers were used in the PCR. Profiled with immunoSEQ multiplex PCR; TCRdb holds only in-frame clones, not every one. The sample has under 200,000 clones; about 75% are singletons. The donors gave bone marrow, and they were healthy. The TCR comes from a female donor in good health and CMV-seronegative. The chain employs TRBV9 and TRBJ2-2; D is ambiguous. Sequences were obtained from PBMCs. The CDR3 DNA reads TGTGCCAGCAGCGTAGGGGCTGGAACCGGGGAGCTGTTTTTT. Its translation is CASSVGAGTGELFF.